This T cell receptor beta chain was sequenced for a study of identical twins. Between the trimmed V and J ends, which lost 6 bases and 6 bases, there was a span of 18 bases. This CDR3 region has 13 residues. Germline V gives CDR1 SQVTM, CDR2 ANQGSEA. Points from the study as a whole: Some out-of-frame alpha sequences were shared by twins, and these showed excess low generation probability. Within monozygotic twins, out-of-frame TCR alpha sharing was underestimated by the models.

TCRdb used MiXCR to reprocess the 5' RACE reads, holding one entry per CDR3 protein. The sample contains 250,000 to 300,000 distinct CDR3 sequences, about 8.9% of which appear only once. In regard to this clonotype: The antigen is not known.

The data also belong to a second study, concerning yellow fever vaccine responses in identical twins.

This TCR was sampled from a woman aged 18-29 years in good health. Sequenced material: CD8+ T cells sorted from blood. V usage is TRBV29-1 and J usage is TRBJ2-7; D is undetermined. CDR3 loop: CSVATRSPGEQYF. The CDR3, as DNA: TGCAGCGTCGCCACTCGAAGTCCAGGCGAGCAGTACTTC.